The next 14 T cell receptor beta chains were all read from a single sample in a study of T cell responses to AZD1222 COVID-19 vaccine. The data were produced by immunoSEQ multiplex PCR, yet TCRdb's version contains in-frame clones alone and is incomplete. Of about 85,000 clones listed, less than 85% are singletons. Sequencing used peripheral blood, obtained 28 days after the second AZD1222 dose. These receptors were obtained from an adult who received the AZD1222 COVID-19 vaccine.

The rearrangement uses TRBV7-2 and TRBJ2-7; D is perhaps TRBD1 (6 bases). This CDR3 is built from 13 residues. In germline, CDR1 is SGHTA, CDR2 FQGNSA. V was trimmed by 5 bases and J by 2 bases, leaving 10 bases between them. DNA of the CDR3: TGTGCCAGCAGCCGACAGGCGGCCTACGAGCAGTACTTC. Its translation: CASSRQAAYEQYF. Full variable domain (outside the CDR3, taken from reference TRBV7-2 and TRBJ2-7): GAGVSQSPSNKVTEKGKDVELRCDPISGHTALYWYRQSLGQGLEFLIYFQGNSAPDKSGLPSDRFSAERTGGSVSTLTIQRTQQEDSAVYLCASSRQAAYEQYFGPGTRLTVT.

The J gene is TRBJ2-7, the V gene TRBV7-3, with D perhaps TRBD1 (6 bases). Trimming took off 5 bases at V and 6 bases at J, with 17 bases between the two ends. The CDR3 extends over 14 amino acids. The V gene's germline CDR1 is SGHTA and CDR2 FQGTGA. CDR3 region: CASSPGQRPAEQYF. The CDR3, as DNA: TGTGCCAGCAGCCCTGGACAGAGACCTGCCGAGCAGTACTTC.

The rearrangement joins TRBV18 to TRBJ1-2; 9 bases are shared with TRBD1. Per the germline V gene, CDR1 is KGHSH and CDR2 is LQKENI. Losses at the gene ends were 4 bases for V and 6 bases for J; bases not matched to a gene: 6. This CDR3 spans 14 amino acids. For the CDR3, the DNA is TGTGCCAGCTCACTCTACCGGACAGGGGATGGCTACACCTTC. It is translated as CASSLYRTGDGYTF.

The rearrangement uses TRBV4-1 and TRBJ2-4; D is ambiguous. This CDR3 has 14 amino acids. The germline gives CDR1 MGHRA, CDR2 YSYEKL. The V end was cut by 0 bases, the J end by 11 bases, with 14 bases between. The CDR3 bases are TGCGCCAGCAGCCAAGATCTTCGGGTGGATTTTCAGTACTTC. Translated: CASSQDLRVDFQYF.

This clone was detected once. The chain uses TRBV29-1 and TRBJ2-1, with 12 positions matching TRBD1. With 7 bases clipped from V and 9 bases from J, the junction kept 22 bases outside the gene matches. Germline CDR1 is SQVTM and CDR2 is ANQGSEA. This CDR3 has 18 amino acids. Written as DNA, the CDR3 is TGCAGCGCCGGGGGGACAGGGGGCGCGGGCAGCATGCATGGTGAGCAGTTCTTC. This encodes CSAGGTGGAGSMHGEQFF.

V usage is TRBV9 and J usage is TRBJ1-4; D not resolved. Germline-derived CDR1 and CDR2 are SGDLS and YYNGEE. The CDR3 runs to 17 residues. The V end was cut by 0 bases, the J end by 0 bases, with 12 bases between. The CDR3 loop is CASSVGLGIATNEKLFF. CDR3 coding DNA: TGTGCCAGCAGCGTAGGGCTGGGAATCGCAACTAATGAAAAACTGTTTTTT.

The V gene is TRBV20-1, the J gene TRBJ1-1, with unresolved D. Trimming shortened V by 0 bases and J by 6 bases, and 5 bases separated the two germline ends. The CDR3 has 11 residues. Germline CDR1 DFQATT, CDR2 SNEGSKA (reference sequence). CDR3 sequence (DNA): TGCAGTGCTAGAGATCTCCCTGAAGCTTTCTTT. Amino acid sequence: CSARDLPEAFF.

The chain has TRBV30 and TRBJ1-1; maybe TRBD1 (5 bases). CDR1 is GTSNPN and CDR2 is SVGIG in the germline V gene (reference sequence). Trimming stripped 3 bases from V and 3 bases from J, with 14 bases between. The CDR3 runs to 14 residues. CDR3 nucleotide sequence: TGTGCCTGGAGCGCCCTTGGGGGGGACACTGAAGCTTTCTTT. Residues: CAWSALGGDTEAFF.

This clone was detected only a few times. V is TRBV21-1 and J is TRBJ2-2; the D call TRBD2 from the table was never checked on the DNA. TRBV21-1 is reported as a pseudogene. This CDR3 comprises 20 residues. The chain's CDR3 is CASSERLAVLERANTGELFF. CDR3 bases: TGTGCCAGCAGCGAACGACTAGCGGTTCTTGAACGCGCGAACACCGGGGAGCTGTTTTTT.

V usage is TRBV6-4 and J usage is TRBJ2-2, with TRBD1 matching over 8 bases. The V and J ends lost 6 bases and 5 bases, in that order; junction bases with no gene match: 5. The CDR3 runs 14 residues. Germline V CDR1 and CDR2: MRHNA, SNTAGT. The CDR3 sequence: CASRVYRGTGELFF. DNA for the CDR3: TGTGCCAGCAGAGTCTACAGGGGGACCGGGGAGCTGTTTTTT.

The chain is built from TRBV5-4 and TRBJ1-4, with D tentatively TRBD1 (5 bases). Trimming cost V 2 bases and J 9 bases, with 14 bases left between them. The CDR3 extends over 14 amino acids. Germline V gene sequence: CDR1 SGHNT, CDR2 YYREEE (reference sequence). In DNA, the CDR3 is TGTGCCAGCAGCTTTTCCAGGGCGGCTAAAAAACTGTTTTTT. Amino acids: CASSFSRAAKKLFF.

This clone was detected only a few times. J is TRBJ2-2 and V is TRBV12-3 or TRBV12-4, with TRBD1 matching over 7 bases. The J segment lost 7 bases and the V segment lost 5 bases, leaving 4 bases of the junction unmatched. CDR3 length equals 13 residues. The CDR3 reads CASSPQGNGELFF. In DNA form, the CDR3 reads TGTGCCAGCAGTCCACAGGGGAACGGGGAGCTGTTTTTT.

The V call is TRBV6-5, the J call TRBJ2-7; D may be TRBD1 or TRBD2 (5 bases each). Germline CDR1 is MNHEY and CDR2 is SVGAGI. The CDR3 is 14 residues long. Trimming shortened V by 5 bases and J by 7 bases, and 18 bases separated the two germline ends. The CDR3 reads CASSRTEGSREQYF. The CDR3 DNA is TGTGCCAGCAGTAGGACTGAGGGGAGCCGTGAGCAGTACTTC.

The CDR3 sequence is CAISEEWGLAGYEQYF. CDR3 DNA sequence: TGTGCCATCAGTGAGGAATGGGGGCTAGCTGGCTACGAGCAGTACTTC. This chain links TRBV10-3 with TRBJ2-7; possibly TRBD1 for D (6 bases). The germline V and J ends were trimmed by 2 bases and 3 bases, with 17 bases remaining between them. The CDR3 contains 16 residues. In germline, CDR1 is ENHRY, CDR2 SYGVKD.